These T cell receptor beta chains were read from a single sample in a study of STAT5B mutations in CD4+ large granular lymphocyte leukemia. The assay was immunoSEQ multiplex PCR, and TCRdb's table has in-frame clones only and misses some. The repertoire holds 30,000 to 40,000 clones, more than 60% seen once, with approximately 0.6% in the top ten. The sequenced sample consisted of CD4+ T cells from blood buffy coats. All receptors derive from a human donor in good health. CDR3s leave out the opening cysteine and the closing phenylalanine or tryptophan. The order of the fields is J gene, V gene, CDR3 protein.

J: TRBJ2-5
V: TRBV18
CDR3: ASTPGGAAETQY

J: TRBJ1-1
V: TRBV19
CDR3: ASSPTGANTEAF

J: TRBJ2-5
V: TRBV7-2
CDR3: ASSFNPAGSQETQY

J: TRBJ2-1
V: TRBV2
CDR3: ASSEPKRGGYNEQF

J: TRBJ2-2
V: TRBV5-1
CDR3: ASSRTGDGSTGELF

J: TRBJ2-3
V: TRBV7-6
CDR3: ASSSAASTSTDTQY

J: TRBJ2-1
V: TRBV6-4
CDR3: ASSDTGTSGSSIYEQF

J: TRBJ1-2
V: TRBV6-1
CDR3: ASSEAGGPYGYT

J: TRBJ2-3
V: TRBV11-3
CDR3: ASSLDQGGGTDTQY

J: TRBJ2-7
V: TRBV29-1
CDR3: SVESSSSYEQY

J: TRBJ2-7
V: TRBV7-2
CDR3: ASSQRQGAVEQY

J: TRBJ2-3
V: TRBV4-3
CDR3: ASSQGGGSGTDTQY

J: TRBJ1-2
V: TRBV7-2
CDR3: ASSLVKANGYT

J: TRBJ2-5
V: TRBV19
CDR3: ASRRDSQETQY

J: TRBJ2-1
V: TRBV27
CDR3: ASSRIAGGSHSSYNEQF

J: TRBJ2-2
V: TRBV7-9
CDR3: ATTPELGELF

J: TRBJ1-5
V: TRBV6-5
CDR3: ASSSEGRYNQPQH

J: TRBJ2-2
V: TRBV11-1
CDR3: ASSLDGSGELF

J: TRBJ1-2
V: TRBV30
CDR3: AWIRDYGYT

J: TRBJ1-2
V: TRBV7-2
CDR3: ASSVDSNYGYT

J: TRBJ1-1
V: TRBV11-2
CDR3: ASSFGRLNTEAF

J: TRBJ1-2
V: TRBV2
CDR3: ASSVGGRIGYT

J: TRBJ2-3
V: TRBV7-9
CDR3: ASSRVVDRGTDTQY

J: TRBJ2-3
V: TRBV2
CDR3: ASSVRADTQY

J: TRBJ1-1
V: TRBV5-1
CDR3: ASSPEWGEGYEAF

J: TRBJ1-5
V: TRBV27
CDR3: ASSLSEGFNQPQH

J: TRBJ1-2
V: TRBV7-9
CDR3: ASSLLVQVDGYT

J: TRBJ2-2
V: TRBV5-8
CDR3: ASSLGDRDTGELF

J: TRBJ2-1
V: TRBV7-9
CDR3: ASSLALSGGSYNEQF

J: TRBJ2-5
V: TRBV30
CDR3: AWSAVQETQY

J: TRBJ2-7
V: TRBV6-1
CDR3: ASSGGHGQNEQY

J: TRBJ2-2
V: TRBV7-7
CDR3: ASSLETGAGTGELF

J: TRBJ2-2
V: TRBV10-3
CDR3: ASRARENTGELF

J: TRBJ2-7
V: TRBV6-6
CDR3: ASSFRDEQY

J: TRBJ1-4
V: TRBV2
CDR3: ASSPGEKLF

J: TRBJ2-3
V: TRBV18
CDR3: ASSPDRGTDTQY

J: TRBJ1-2
V: TRBV29-1
CDR3: SVEEGATYGYT

J: TRBJ2-7
V: TRBV4-2
CDR3: ASSRGSGLADYEQY

J: TRBJ1-2
V: TRBV5-4
CDR3: ASSTVGGAYYGYT

J: TRBJ2-7
V: TRBV7-2
CDR3: ASSSIAGLNYEQY

J: TRBJ2-2
V: TRBV9
CDR3: ASSVGGLAAGELF

J: TRBJ2-7
V: TRBV5-1
CDR3: ASSLGTGGESFF

J: TRBJ2-5
V: TRBV7-2
CDR3: ASSKTTGGWETQY

J: TRBJ2-3
V: TRBV7-3
CDR3: ASSFAQDTQY

J: TRBJ2-1
V: TRBV4-3
CDR3: ASSQQGLAGSFGNEQF

J: TRBJ2-3
V: TRBV9
CDR3: ASSSGGLSTGTQY

J: TRBJ2-1
V: TRBV7-8
CDR3: ASSFGGRVYEQF

J: TRBJ2-6
V: TRBV19
CDR3: ASSPDRTGANVLT

J: TRBJ2-1
V: TRBV7-8
CDR3: ASSDVGAGVNEQF

J: TRBJ2-7
V: TRBV11-2
CDR3: ASSSPEVPQ

J: TRBJ2-7
V: TRBV11-2
CDR3: ASSLGGGPVYEQY

J: TRBJ1-6
V: TRBV5-4
CDR3: ASSIGQGRIDSPLH

J: TRBJ2-2
V: TRBV2
CDR3: ASSEARGGPGELF

J: TRBJ2-7
V: TRBV10-2
CDR3: ASSEAQTYEQY

J: TRBJ2-7
V: TRBV5-1
CDR3: ASSLGASGSRYEQY

J: TRBJ2-3
V: TRBV7-8
CDR3: ASSRNALADTQY

J: TRBJ1-4
V: TRBV2
CDR3: ASTEGQKTNEKLF

J: TRBJ2-3
V: TRBV6-9
CDR3: ASSYKRSGTDTQY

J: TRBJ2-7
V: TRBV5-1
CDR3: ASSAGGEQY

J: TRBJ2-4
V: TRBV5-1
CDR3: ASSLELAKNIQY